A single sample is the source of the 21 T cell receptor beta chains below, sequenced in a study of T cells after yellow fever vaccination. TCRdb fed the 5' RACE reads into MiXCR, producing one record per CDR3 protein. This table has about 300,000 distinct CDR3 sequences, approximately 10% appearing once. The sequences come from CD4+ T cells sorted from PBMCs, collected 5 days after the yellow fever booster vaccination. The receptors originated from a man aged 18 to 29 who received the YFV17D yellow fever vaccine.

The V gene is TRBV24-1, the J gene TRBJ1-2, with TRBD1 matching over 7 bases. Trimming at V came to 7 bases and at J to 8 bases, leaving 12 bases not matched to a gene. CDR3 length: 14 residues. Germline CDR1 and CDR2: KGHDR and SFDVKD. The CDR3 DNA sequence: TGTGCCACCAGAGGTGGAGGGGGCCCGGGAGGCTACACCTTC. Translated, it gives CATRGGGGPGGYTF.

This clonotype was counted many times. J is TRBJ1-1 and V is TRBV12-3 or TRBV12-4, with 8 bases fitting TRBD1. The CDR3 has 14 amino acids. The J segment lost 4 bases and the V segment lost 3 bases, leaving 4 bases of the junction unmatched. Here the CDR3 DNA reads TGTGCCAGCAGTTTCCAGGGGGCCGCCACTGAAGCTTTCTTT. It specifies CASSFQGAATEAFF.

This chain joins TRBV21-1 and TRBJ1-5. TRBV21-1 is annotated as a pseudogene. The length of the CDR3 is 10 residues. As DNA, the CDR3 is TGTGCCAGCCCTTATCAGCCCCAGCATTTT. It yields the protein CASPYQPQHF.

This sequence joins TRBV7-3 and TRBJ2-3, with a possible D match to TRBD1 (7 bases). Trimming cost V 5 bases and J 0 bases, with 15 bases left between them. The CDR3 sequence is 16 residues long. From germline, CDR1 is SGHTA and CDR2 FQGTGA. CDR3 DNA: TGTGCCAGCAGCCCCCAACAGGGGACTAGCACAGATACGCAGTATTTT. The encoded protein is CASSPQQGTSTDTQYF.

The gene calls are TRBV3-1 and TRBJ1-5; 8 positions agree with TRBD1. V lost 1 base, J lost 9 bases, and 8 bases stayed unmatched. This CDR3 comprises 15 residues. Germline-derived CDR1 and CDR2 are LGHDT and YNNKEL (reference sequence). The CDR3 region is CASSQGWDRNGPQHF. CDR3 nucleotide sequence: TGTGCCAGCAGCCAAGGGTGGGACAGGAACGGGCCCCAGCATTTT.

This chain uses TRBV4-1 with TRBJ1-1; D gene uncertain. Germline V gene data show CDR1 as MGHRA and CDR2 as YSYEKL. The CDR3 is 12 amino acids. V lost 3 bases and J lost 1, with 3 bases in between. The CDR3, as DNA: TGCGCCAGCAGCCACCGGAACACTGAAGCTTTCTTT. Its translation is CASSHRNTEAFF.

Details on this clonotype: No conserved phenylalanine or tryptophan is present at the end of the CDR3, so a read error is the likely explanation. The V gene is TRBV12-3 or TRBV12-4, the J gene TRBJ2-5, with 11 bases that match TRBD2. The CDR3 is 14 amino acids. V lost 6 bases, J lost 5 bases, and 5 bases stayed unmatched. The CDR3 protein is CASRIAGGPETQYL. The CDR3 nucleotides read TGTGCCAGCAGAATAGCGGGGGGGCCTGAGACCCAGTACTTA.

Only a few counts were recorded for this clonotype. The J gene is TRBJ1-2, the V gene TRBV12-3 or TRBV12-4; a possible D gene is TRBD1 (6 bases). The CDR3 consists of 14 residues. Trimming left V 2 bases short and J 4 bases short, with 11 bases between. Here the CDR3 DNA reads TGTGCCAGCAGTTTATTGGGGGCTGTCTATGGCTACACCTTC. It specifies CASSLLGAVYGYTF.

This clonotype was counted ten times or more. The V and J genes are TRBV2 and TRBJ2-5, with D hard to call. The CDR3 contains 10 residues. Germline CDR1 is SNHLY and CDR2 is FYNNEI. The V end was cut by 4 bases, the J end by 5 bases, with 2 bases between. The DNA of the CDR3 is TGTGCCAGCAGTGTGGAGACCCAGTACTTC. Translating gives CASSVETQYF.

This clonotype has only a few counts. The rearrangement uses TRBV4-1 and TRBJ2-5, with 12 bases lining up with TRBD2. CDR1 MGHRA and CDR2 YSYEKL come from the germline V gene. V dropped 0 bases and J dropped 4; count of bases not matched to a gene: 9. The CDR3 length is 18 residues. CDR3 DNA: TGCGCCAGCAGCCAAGATCGGGCTAGCGGGGGGGCAGGAGAGACCCAGTACTTC. It codes for CASSQDRASGGAGETQYF.

This clonotype appeared many times. V is TRBV29-1 and J is TRBJ1-5; unclear D gene. The V end lost 4 bases, the J end lost 2 bases, and 9 bases lay between the germline ends. This CDR3 contains 13 residues. The germline CDR1 and CDR2 sequences are SQVTM and ANQGSEA. Here the CDR3 DNA reads TGCAGCGTTGCCGAGAATGGCAATCAGCCCCAGCATTTT. Protein: CSVAENGNQPQHF.

This clonotype was seen more than once but under ten times. The chain uses TRBV12-3 or TRBV12-4 and TRBJ2-1, with 10 bases lining up with TRBD1. The V segment lost 6 bases and the J segment 6 bases; nucleotides outside the gene matches: 11. The CDR3 is 16 amino acids. CDR3 coding DNA: TGTGCCAGCAGCAACCACCGGGACAGGGGATCCAATGAGCAGTTCTTC. It translates to CASSNHRDRGSNEQFF.

This clonotype was counted between two and nine times. This chain connects TRBV12-3 or TRBV12-4 to TRBJ1-2; the D gene is possibly TRBD1 (5 bases). V lost 5 bases and J 8 bases, leaving 15 bases between the germline ends. The CDR3 has 13 amino acids. CDR3 sequence reads: CASSPPTVSGYTF. The CDR3 DNA reads as TGTGCCAGCAGTCCGCCGACAGTCAGCGGCTACACCTTC.

This chain joins TRBV9 and TRBJ2-3; 7 bases agree with TRBD2. The CDR3 loop spans 15 amino acids. Germline assignment: CDR1 SGDLS and CDR2 YYNGEE. V gave up 1 base and J gave up 3 bases; unmatched junction bases: 5. This CDR3 reads CASSVLTGGTDTQYF. The CDR3 DNA sequence: TGTGCCAGCAGCGTACTGACCGGGGGGACAGATACGCAGTATTTT.

The chain couples TRBV18 to TRBJ1-4; 9 nucleotides match TRBD1. V dropped 6 bases and J dropped 1; count of bases not matched to a gene: 6. The germline V gene encodes CDR1 KGHSH and CDR2 LQKENI. The CDR3 has 16 residues. CDR3 protein: CASSYTGGGTNEKLFF. DNA for the CDR3: TGTGCCAGCTCGTATACAGGGGGCGGAACTAATGAAAAACTGTTTTTT. The full variable domain, rest sourced from reference TRBV18 and TRBJ1-4, is NAGVMQNPRHLVRRRGQEARLRCSPMKGHSHVYWYRQLPEEGLKFMVYLQKENIIDESGMPKERFSAEFPKEGPSILRIQQVVRGDSAAYFCASSYTGGGTNEKLFFGSGTQLSVL.

The CDR3 DNA follows: TGTGCCAGCAGTTCTAGCGTCTACGAGCAGTACGTC. Translating gives CASSSSVYEQYV. The V gene is TRBV6-2 or TRBV6-3, the J gene TRBJ2-7; TRBD2 might be the D (6 bases). Looked up from germline, CDR1 is MNHEY and CDR2 is SVGEGT. The CDR3 contains 12 residues. Trimming left V 4 bases short and J 3 bases short, with 7 bases between.

The genes are TRBV20-1 and TRBJ1-6; D gene ambiguous. V was pared by 0 bases and J by 10 bases, with 7 bases between. The germline CDR1 and CDR2 sequences are DFQATT and SNEGSKA (reference sequence). The CDR3 sequence is 12 residues long. This chain's CDR3 is CSARDTGSPLHF. CDR3 in DNA: TGCAGTGCTAGAGATACCGGGTCACCCCTCCACTTT.

As regards this clonotype: A much larger clonotype is one base distant, so this may be a read error. The genes are TRBV4-3 and TRBJ1-1; the match to TRBD1 covers 7 bases. V lost 4 bases to trimming and J lost 6 bases; unmatched junction nucleotides: 11. This CDR3 is built from 15 residues. Looked up from germline, CDR1 is LGHNA and CDR2 is YSLEER. The CDR3 sequence is CASSRATGLGSEAFF. In nucleotides, the CDR3 is TGCGCCAGCAGCCGAGCGACAGGGCTCGGCTCTGAAGCTTTCTTT.

There are a few counts of this clonotype. The CDR3 here is CASSDSGLYPQETQYF. The CDR3, as DNA: TGTGCCAGCAGTGACTCCGGGCTTTACCCGCAAGAGACCCAGTACTTC. This chain links TRBV25-1 with TRBJ2-5, with unresolved D. CDR1 MGHDK and CDR2 SYGVNS come from the germline V gene. V was shortened by 3 bases and J by 2 bases, with 16 bases between the two germline ends. This CDR3 contains 16 residues.

In this sample, this clonotype turned up a few times. This chain links TRBV5-4 with TRBJ2-7; D is unresolved. V gave up 7 bases and J gave up 3 bases, with 2 bases separating them. The CDR3 extends over 9 amino acids. Germline-derived CDR1 and CDR2 are SGHNT and YYREEE (reference sequence). For the CDR3, the DNA is TGTGCCAGCTTCTACGAGCAGTACGTC. Translated, it gives CASFYEQYV.

This clonotype was counted a few times. The rearrangement links TRBV5-1 to TRBJ1-6; 8 positions agree with TRBD1. V lost 2 bases, J lost 9 bases, and 13 bases stayed unmatched. Germline V gene data show CDR1 as SGHRS and CDR2 as YFSETQ. The CDR3 is made up of 17 amino acids. The CDR3 region is CASSFGTGVKWSSPLHF. Here the CDR3 DNA reads TGCGCCAGCAGCTTCGGGACAGGAGTAAAGTGGTCTTCACCCCTCCACTTT.